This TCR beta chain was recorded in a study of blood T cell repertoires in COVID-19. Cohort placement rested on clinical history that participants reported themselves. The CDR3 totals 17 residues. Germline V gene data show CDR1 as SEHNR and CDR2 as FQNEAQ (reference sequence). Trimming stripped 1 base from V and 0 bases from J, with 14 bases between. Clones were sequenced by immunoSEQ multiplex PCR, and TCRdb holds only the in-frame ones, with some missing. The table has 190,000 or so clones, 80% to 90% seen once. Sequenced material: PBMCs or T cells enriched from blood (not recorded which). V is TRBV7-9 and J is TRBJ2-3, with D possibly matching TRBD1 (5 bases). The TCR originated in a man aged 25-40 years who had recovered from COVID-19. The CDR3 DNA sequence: TGTGCCAGCAGCTTAGATGACAGACCTCTTAGCACAGATACGCAGTATTTT. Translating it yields CASSLDDRPLSTDTQYF.